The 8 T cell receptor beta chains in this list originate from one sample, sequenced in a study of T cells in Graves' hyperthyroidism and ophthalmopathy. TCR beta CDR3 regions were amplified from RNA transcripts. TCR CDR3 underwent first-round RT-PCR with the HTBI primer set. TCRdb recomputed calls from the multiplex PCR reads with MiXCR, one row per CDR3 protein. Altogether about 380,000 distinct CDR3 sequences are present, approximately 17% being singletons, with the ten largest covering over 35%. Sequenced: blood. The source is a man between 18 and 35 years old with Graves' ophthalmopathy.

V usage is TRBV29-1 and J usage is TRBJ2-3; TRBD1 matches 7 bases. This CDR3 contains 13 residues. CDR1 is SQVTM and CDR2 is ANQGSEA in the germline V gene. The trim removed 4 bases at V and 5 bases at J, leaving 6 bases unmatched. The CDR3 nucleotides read TGCAGCGTTGGGGGACAGAGTATAGATACGCAGTATTTT. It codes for CSVGGQSIDTQYF.

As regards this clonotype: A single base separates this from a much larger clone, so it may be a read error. This CDR3 is CAGRVREGAYEQYF. The CDR3 DNA reads TGTGCCGGCAGGGTCAGGGAGGGGGCCTACGAGCAGTACTTC. The chain uses TRBV2 and TRBJ2-7; D possibly corresponds to TRBD2 (7 bases). Per the germline V gene, CDR1 is SNHLY and CDR2 is FYNNEI. The CDR3 sequence is 14 residues long.

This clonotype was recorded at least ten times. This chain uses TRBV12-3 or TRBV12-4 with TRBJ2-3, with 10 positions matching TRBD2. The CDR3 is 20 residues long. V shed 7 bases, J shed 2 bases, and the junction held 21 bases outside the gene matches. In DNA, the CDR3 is TGTGCCAGCATTCACCTCAGAGGGTTAGCGGGGGGCATAGACACAGATACGCAGTATTTT. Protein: CASIHLRGLAGGIDTDTQYF.

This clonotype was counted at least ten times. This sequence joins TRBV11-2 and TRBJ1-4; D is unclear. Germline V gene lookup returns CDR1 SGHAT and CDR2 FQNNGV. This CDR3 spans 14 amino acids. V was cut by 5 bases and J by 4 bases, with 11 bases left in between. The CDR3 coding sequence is TGTGCCAGCAGCCCCTCGGGGAGTAATGAAAAACTGTTTTTT. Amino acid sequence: CASSPSGSNEKLFF.

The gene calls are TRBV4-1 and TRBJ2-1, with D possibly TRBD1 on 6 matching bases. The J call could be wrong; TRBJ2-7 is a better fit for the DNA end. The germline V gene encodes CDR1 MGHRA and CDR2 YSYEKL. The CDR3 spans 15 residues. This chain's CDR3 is CASSHHPDRPFEQYF. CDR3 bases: TGCGCCAGCAGCCATCATCCTGACAGGCCCTTTGAGCAGTACTTC.

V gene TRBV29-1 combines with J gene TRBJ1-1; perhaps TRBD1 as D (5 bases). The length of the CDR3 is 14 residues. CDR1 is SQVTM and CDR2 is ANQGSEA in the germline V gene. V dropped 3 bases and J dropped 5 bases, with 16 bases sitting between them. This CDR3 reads CSVDGHSLRTEAFF. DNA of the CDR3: TGCAGCGTTGATGGACATTCACTGAGGACTGAAGCTTTCTTT.

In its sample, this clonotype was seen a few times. The CDR3 DNA follows: TGTGCCAGTAGTTCTACGGGACAGCCGCATGGCTACACCTTC. Protein product: CASSSTGQPHGYTF. This chain connects TRBV19 to TRBJ1-2, with 7 positions matching TRBD1. Trimming at V came to 5 bases and at J to 6 bases, leaving 9 bases not matched to a gene. This CDR3 region has 14 residues. The germline CDR1 and CDR2 sequences are LNHDA and SQIVND (reference sequence).

The CDR3 DNA reads TGCAGCGTCCATGCGGACTATGGCTACACCTTC. Translating gives CSVHADYGYTF. V is TRBV29-1 and J is TRBJ1-2; the D is unclear. Trimming left V 6 bases short and J 3 bases short, with 8 bases between. The CDR3 totals 11 residues. Germline V gene lookup returns CDR1 SQVTM and CDR2 ANQGSEA.